Given below is one T cell receptor (beta chain) in context. This sample was included in a study of technical replicates of blood from several donors. Some clones are missing from TCRdb's copy, which holds only in-frame ones; the method was immunoSEQ multiplex PCR. In the table there are approximately 69,000 clones, around 90% of which are singletons. Germline V gene data show CDR1 as MNHEY and CDR2 as SVGAGI. The CDR3 is 14 amino acids. J was trimmed by 3 bases and V by 7 bases; bases with no gene match: 5. Sequenced input: PBMCs. This chain uses TRBV6-5 with TRBJ2-1, with 8 bases aligning to TRBD2. The sequence was collected from a human donor in good health. Some clones in this sample may be carry-over from other donors' samples. The CDR3: CASTPGTSYNEQFF. The CDR3 coding sequence is TGTGCCAGCACTCCCGGGACTAGCTACAATGAGCAGTTCTTC.